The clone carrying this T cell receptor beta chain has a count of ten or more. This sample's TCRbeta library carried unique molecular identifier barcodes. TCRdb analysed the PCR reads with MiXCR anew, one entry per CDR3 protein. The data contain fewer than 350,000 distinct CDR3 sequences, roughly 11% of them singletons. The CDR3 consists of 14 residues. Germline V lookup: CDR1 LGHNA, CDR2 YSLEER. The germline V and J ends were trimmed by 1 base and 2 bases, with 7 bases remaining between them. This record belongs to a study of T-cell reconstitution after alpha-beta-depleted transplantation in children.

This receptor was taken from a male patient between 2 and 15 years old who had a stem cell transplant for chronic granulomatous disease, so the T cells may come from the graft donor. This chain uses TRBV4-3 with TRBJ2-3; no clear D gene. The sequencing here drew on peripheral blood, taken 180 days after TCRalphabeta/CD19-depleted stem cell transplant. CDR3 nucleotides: TGCGCCAGCAGCCAAGTAGATTTCACAGATACGCAGTATTTT. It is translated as CASSQVDFTDTQYF.